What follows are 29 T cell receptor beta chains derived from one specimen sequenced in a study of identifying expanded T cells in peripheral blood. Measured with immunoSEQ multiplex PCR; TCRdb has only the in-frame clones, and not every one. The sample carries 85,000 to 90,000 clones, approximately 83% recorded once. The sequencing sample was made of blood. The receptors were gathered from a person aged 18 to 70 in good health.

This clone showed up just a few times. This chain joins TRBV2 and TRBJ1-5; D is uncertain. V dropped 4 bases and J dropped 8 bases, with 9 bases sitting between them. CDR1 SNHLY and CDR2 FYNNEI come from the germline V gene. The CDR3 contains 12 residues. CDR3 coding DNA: TGTGCCAGCAGTGGGGCGCAAAAGCCCCAGCATTTT. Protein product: CASSGAQKPQHF.

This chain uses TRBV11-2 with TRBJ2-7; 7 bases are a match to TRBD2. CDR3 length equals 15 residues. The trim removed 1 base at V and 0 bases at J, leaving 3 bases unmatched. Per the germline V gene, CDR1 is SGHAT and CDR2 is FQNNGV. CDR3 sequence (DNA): TGTGCCAGCAGCTTAGGTAGGACTAGCTCCTACGAGCAGTACTTC. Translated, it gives CASSLGRTSSYEQYF.

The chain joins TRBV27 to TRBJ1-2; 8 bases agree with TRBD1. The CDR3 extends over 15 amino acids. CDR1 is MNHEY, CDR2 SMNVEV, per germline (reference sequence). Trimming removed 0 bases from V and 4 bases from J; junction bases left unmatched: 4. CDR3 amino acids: CASSLSYGQGYGYTF. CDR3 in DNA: TGTGCCAGCAGTTTATCCTATGGACAGGGCTATGGCTACACCTTC.

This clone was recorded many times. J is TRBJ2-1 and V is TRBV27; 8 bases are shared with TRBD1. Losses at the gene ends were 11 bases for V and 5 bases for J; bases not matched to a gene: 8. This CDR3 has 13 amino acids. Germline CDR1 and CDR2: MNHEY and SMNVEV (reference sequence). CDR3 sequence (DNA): TGTGCCTCGAACACAGGGGGACACAATGAGCAGTTCTTC. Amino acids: CASNTGGHNEQFF.

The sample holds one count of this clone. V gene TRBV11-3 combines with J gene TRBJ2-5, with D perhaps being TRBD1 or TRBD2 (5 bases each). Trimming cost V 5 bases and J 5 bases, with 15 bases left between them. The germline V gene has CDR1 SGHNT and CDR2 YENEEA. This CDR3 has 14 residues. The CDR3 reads CASSAGTVSETQYF. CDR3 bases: TGTGCCAGCAGCGCAGGGACCGTCAGCGAGACCCAGTACTTC.

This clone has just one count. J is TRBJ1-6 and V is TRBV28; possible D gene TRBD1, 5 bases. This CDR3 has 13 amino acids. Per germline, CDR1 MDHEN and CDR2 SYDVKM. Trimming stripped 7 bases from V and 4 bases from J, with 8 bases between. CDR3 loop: CASTGGYNSPLHF. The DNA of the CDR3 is TGTGCCAGCACCGGGGGTTATAATTCACCCCTCCACTTT.

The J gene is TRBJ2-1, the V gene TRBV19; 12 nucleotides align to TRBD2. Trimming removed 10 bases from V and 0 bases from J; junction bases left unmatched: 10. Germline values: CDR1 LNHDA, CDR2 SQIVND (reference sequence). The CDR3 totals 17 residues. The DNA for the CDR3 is TGTGCCACCGCCGGGACTAGCGGGTACCCCTCCTACAATGAGCAGTTCTTC. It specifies CATAGTSGYPSYNEQFF.

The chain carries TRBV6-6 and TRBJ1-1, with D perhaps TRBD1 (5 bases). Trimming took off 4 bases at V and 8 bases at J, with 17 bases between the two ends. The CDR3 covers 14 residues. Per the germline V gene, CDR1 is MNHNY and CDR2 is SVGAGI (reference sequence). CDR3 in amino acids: CASSWVIDSTEAFF. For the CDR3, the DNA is TGTGCCAGCAGTTGGGTGATTGACAGTACCGAAGCTTTCTTT.

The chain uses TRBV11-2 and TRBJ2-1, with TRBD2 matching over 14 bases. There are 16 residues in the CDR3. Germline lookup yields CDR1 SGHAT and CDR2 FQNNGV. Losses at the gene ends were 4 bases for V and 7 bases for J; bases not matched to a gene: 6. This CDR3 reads CASSWSGTSGGNEQFF. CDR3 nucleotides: TGTGCCAGCAGCTGGTCCGGGACTAGCGGGGGAAATGAGCAGTTCTTC.

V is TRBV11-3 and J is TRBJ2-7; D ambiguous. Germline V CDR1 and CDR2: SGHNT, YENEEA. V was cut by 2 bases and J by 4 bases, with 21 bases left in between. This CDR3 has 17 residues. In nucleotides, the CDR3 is TGTGCCAGCAGCTTAAGTGGGATCGGGCGGCCCGAGTACGAGCAGTACTTC. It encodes CASSLSGIGRPEYEQYF.

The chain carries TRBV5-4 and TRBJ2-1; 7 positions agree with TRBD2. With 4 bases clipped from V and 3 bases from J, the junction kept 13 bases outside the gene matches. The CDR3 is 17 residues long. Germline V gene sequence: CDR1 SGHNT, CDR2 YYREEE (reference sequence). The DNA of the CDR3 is TGTGCCAGCAGCCTGGGGGGTCAACTAGCGATCTACAATGAGCAGTTCTTC. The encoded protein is CASSLGGQLAIYNEQFF.

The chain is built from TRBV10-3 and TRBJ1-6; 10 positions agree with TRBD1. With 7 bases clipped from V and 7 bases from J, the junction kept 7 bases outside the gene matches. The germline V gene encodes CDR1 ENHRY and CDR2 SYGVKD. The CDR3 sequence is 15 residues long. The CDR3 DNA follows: TGTGCCATCAATACTTCGGGACAGGGGAATTCACCCCTCCACTTT. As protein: CAINTSGQGNSPLHF.

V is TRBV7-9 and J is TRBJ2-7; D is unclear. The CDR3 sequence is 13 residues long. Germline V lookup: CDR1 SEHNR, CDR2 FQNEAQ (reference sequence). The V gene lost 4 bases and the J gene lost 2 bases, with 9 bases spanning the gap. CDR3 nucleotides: TGTGCCAGCAGCTCAGACCCAGCCTACGAGCAGTACTTC. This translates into CASSSDPAYEQYF. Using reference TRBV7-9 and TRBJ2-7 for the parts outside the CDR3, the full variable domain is DTGVSQNPRHKITKRGQNVTFRCDPISEHNRLYWYRQTLGQGPEFLTYFQNEAQLEKSRLLSDRFSAERPKGSFSTLEIQRTEQGDSAMYLCASSSDPAYEQYFGPGTRLTVT.

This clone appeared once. The DNA for the CDR3 is TGTGCCATCAGTGGGACAGGCCAAGAGACCCAGTACTTC. Translated: CAISGTGQETQYF. This chain links TRBV10-3 with TRBJ2-5, with 7 bases identical to TRBD1. The trim removed 4 bases at V and 1 base at J, leaving 0 bases unmatched. Germline CDR1 is ENHRY and CDR2 is SYGVKD. The CDR3 is 13 amino acids.

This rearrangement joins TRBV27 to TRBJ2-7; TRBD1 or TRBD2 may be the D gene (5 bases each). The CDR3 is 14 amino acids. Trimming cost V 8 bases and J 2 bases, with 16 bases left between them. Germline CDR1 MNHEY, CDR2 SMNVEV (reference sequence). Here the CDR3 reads CASGLGTDPYEQYF. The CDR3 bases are TGTGCCAGCGGCCTAGGGACCGACCCCTACGAGCAGTACTTC.

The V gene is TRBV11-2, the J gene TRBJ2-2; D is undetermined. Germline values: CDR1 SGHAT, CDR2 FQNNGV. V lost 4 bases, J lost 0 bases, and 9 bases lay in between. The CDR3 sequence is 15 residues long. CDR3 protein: CASSYAASNTGELFF. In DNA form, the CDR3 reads TGTGCCAGCAGCTACGCCGCCTCGAACACCGGGGAGCTGTTTTTT.

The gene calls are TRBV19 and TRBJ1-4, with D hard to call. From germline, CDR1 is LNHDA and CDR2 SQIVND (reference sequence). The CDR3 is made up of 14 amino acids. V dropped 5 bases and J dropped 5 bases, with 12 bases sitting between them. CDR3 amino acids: CASSPGRENEKLFF. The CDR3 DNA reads TGTGCCAGTAGTCCCGGACGGGAAAATGAAAAACTGTTTTTT.

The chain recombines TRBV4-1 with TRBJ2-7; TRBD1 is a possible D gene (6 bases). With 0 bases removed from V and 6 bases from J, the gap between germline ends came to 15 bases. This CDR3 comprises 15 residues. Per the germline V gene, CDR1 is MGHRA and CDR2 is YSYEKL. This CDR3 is CASSQELTGRPEQYF. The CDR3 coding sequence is TGCGCCAGCAGCCAAGAATTAACAGGGCGACCCGAGCAGTACTTC.

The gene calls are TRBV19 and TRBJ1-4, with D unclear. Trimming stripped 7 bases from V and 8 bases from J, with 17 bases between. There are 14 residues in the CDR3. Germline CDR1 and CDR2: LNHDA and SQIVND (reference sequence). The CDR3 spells CASKVGPGREKLFF. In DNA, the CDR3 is TGTGCCAGTAAAGTAGGCCCCGGGAGAGAAAAACTGTTTTTT.

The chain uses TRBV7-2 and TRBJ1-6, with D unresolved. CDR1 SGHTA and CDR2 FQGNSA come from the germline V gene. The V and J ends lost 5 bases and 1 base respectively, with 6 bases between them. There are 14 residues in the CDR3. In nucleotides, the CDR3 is TGTGCCAGCAGCCCCCGGTCCTATAATTCACCCCTCCACTTT. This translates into CASSPRSYNSPLHF.

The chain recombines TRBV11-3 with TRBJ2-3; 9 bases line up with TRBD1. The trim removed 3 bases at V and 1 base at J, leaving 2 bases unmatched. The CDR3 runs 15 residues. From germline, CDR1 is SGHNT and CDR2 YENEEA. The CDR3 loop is CASSLGTGRTDTQYF. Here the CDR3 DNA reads TGTGCCAGCAGCTTGGGGACAGGGCGCACAGATACGCAGTATTTT.

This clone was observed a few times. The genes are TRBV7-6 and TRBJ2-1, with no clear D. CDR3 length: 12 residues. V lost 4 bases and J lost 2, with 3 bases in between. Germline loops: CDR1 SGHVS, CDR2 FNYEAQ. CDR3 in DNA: TGTGCCAGCAGCTCAGCCTACAATGAGCAGTTCTTC. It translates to CASSSAYNEQFF.

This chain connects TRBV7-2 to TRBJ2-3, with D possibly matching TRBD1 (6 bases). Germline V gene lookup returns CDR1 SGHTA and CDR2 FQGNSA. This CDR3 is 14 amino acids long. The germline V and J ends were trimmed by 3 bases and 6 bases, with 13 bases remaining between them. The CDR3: CASSFLRGWDTQYF. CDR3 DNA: TGTGCCAGCAGCTTTTTAAGGGGGTGGGATACGCAGTATTTT.

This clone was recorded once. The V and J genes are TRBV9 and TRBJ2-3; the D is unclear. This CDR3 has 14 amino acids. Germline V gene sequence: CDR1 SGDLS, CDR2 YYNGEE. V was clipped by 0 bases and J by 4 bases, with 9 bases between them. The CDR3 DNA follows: TGTGCCAGCAGCGTAGAGGCGGTCGCAGATACGCAGTATTTT. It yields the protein CASSVEAVADTQYF.

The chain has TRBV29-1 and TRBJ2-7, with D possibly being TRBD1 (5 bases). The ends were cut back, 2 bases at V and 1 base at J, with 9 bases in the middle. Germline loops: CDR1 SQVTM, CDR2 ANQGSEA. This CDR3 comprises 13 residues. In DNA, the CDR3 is TGCAGCGTTGAACAGGGAATATCCTACGAGCAGTACTTC. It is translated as CSVEQGISYEQYF.

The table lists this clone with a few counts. CDR3 loop: CASSPREGGNTEAFF. In nucleotides, the CDR3 is TGCGCCAGCAGCCCTAGAGAGGGGGGGAACACTGAAGCTTTCTTT. V gene TRBV5-1 combines with J gene TRBJ1-1; D is perhaps TRBD1 (6 bases). With 4 bases removed from V and 1 base from J, the gap between germline ends came to 14 bases. Germline V lookup: CDR1 SGHRS, CDR2 YFSETQ. The CDR3 covers 15 residues.

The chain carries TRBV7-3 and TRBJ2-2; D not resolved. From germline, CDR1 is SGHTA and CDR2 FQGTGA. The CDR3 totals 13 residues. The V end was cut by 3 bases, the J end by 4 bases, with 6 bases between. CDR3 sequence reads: CASSFSSTGELFF. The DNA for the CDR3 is TGTGCCAGCAGCTTTTCTTCCACCGGGGAGCTGTTTTTT.

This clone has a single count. The DNA for the CDR3 is TGCGCCAGCAGCACCGGGACAGATTACAATGAGCAGTTCTTC. It specifies CASSTGTDYNEQFF. The chain carries TRBV5-1 and TRBJ2-1, with 7 bases fitting TRBD1. The V gene's germline CDR1 is SGHRS and CDR2 YFSETQ. This CDR3 has 14 residues. J lost 4 bases, V lost 4 bases, and 5 bases had no gene match.

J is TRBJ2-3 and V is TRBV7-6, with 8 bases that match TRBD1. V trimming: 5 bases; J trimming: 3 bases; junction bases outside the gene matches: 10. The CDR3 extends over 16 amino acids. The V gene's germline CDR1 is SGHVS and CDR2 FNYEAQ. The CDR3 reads CASSLRTGRVTDTQYF. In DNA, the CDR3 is TGTGCCAGCAGCCTACGGACAGGGAGAGTAACAGATACGCAGTATTTT.